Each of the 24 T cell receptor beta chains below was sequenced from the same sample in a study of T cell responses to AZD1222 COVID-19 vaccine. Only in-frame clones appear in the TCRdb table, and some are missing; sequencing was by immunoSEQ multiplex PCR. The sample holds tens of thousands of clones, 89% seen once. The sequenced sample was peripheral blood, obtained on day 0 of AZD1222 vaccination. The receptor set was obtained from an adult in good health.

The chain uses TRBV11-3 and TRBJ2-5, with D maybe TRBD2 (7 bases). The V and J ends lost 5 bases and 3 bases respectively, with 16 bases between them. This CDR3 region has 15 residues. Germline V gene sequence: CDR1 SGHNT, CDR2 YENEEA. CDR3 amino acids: CASSKGGTPEETQYF. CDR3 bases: TGTGCCAGCAGCAAGGGGGGGACCCCCGAAGAGACCCAGTACTTC.

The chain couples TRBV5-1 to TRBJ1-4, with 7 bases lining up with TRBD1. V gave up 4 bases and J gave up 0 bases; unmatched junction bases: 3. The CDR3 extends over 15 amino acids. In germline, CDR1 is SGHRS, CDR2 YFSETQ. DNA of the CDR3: TGCGCCAGCAGCCGGCAGGGGGCAACTAATGAAAAACTGTTTTTT. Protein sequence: CASSRQGATNEKLFF.

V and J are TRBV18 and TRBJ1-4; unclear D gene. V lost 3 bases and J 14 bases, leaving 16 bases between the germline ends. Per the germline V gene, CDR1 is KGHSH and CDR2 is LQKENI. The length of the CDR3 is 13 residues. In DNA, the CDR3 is TGTGCCAGCTCACCGAGGCAGGACGACAATCTGTTTTTT. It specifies CASSPRQDDNLFF.

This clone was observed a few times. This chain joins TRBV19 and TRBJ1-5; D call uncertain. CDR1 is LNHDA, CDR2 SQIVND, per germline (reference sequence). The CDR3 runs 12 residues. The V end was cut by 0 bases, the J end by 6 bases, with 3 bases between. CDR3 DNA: TGTGCCAGTAGTATAGAGGTTCAGCCCCAGCATTTT. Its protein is CASSIEVQPQHF.

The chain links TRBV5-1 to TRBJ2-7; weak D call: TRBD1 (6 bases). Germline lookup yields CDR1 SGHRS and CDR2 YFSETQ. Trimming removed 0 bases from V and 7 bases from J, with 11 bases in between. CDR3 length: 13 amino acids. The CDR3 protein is CASSLDRAREQYF. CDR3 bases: TGCGCCAGCAGCTTGGACAGGGCGCGAGAGCAGTACTTC. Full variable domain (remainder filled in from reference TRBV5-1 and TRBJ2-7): KAGVTQTPRYLIKTRGQQVTLSCSPISGHRSVSWYQQTPGQGLQFLFEYFSETQRNKGNFPGRFSGRQFSNSRSEMNVSTLELGDSALYLCASSLDRAREQYFGPGTRLTVT.

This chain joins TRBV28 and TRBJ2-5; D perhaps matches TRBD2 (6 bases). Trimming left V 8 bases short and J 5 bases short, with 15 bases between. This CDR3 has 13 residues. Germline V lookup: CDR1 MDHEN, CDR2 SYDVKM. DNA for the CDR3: TGTGCCAGCGCCACTGGGGGGTCCGAGACCCAGTACTTC. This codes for CASATGGSETQYF. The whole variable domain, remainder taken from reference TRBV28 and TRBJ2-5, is DVKVTQSSRYLVKRTGEKVFLECVQDMDHENMFWYRQDPGLGLRLIYFSYDVKMKEKGDIPEGYSVSREKKERFSLILESASTNQTSMYLCASATGGSETQYFGPGTRLLVL.

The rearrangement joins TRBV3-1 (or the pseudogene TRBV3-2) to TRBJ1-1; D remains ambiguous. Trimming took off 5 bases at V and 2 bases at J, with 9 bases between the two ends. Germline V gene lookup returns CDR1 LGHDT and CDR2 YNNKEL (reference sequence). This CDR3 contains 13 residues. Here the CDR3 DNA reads TGTGCCAGCAGCTTCTCTTCCAACACTGAAGCTTTCTTT. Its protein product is CASSFSSNTEAFF.

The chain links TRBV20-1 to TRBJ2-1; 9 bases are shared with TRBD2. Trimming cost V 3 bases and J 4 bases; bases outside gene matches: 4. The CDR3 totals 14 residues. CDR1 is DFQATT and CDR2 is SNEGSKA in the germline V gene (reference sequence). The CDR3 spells CSASKGLAYNEQFF. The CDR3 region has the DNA TGCAGTGCTAGTAAGGGACTAGCTTACAATGAGCAGTTCTTC.

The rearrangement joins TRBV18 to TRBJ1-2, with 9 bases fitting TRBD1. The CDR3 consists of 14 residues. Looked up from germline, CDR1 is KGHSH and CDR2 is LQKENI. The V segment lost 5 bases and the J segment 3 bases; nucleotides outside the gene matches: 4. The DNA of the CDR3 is TGTGCCAGCTCAGGACAGGGGAAGGACTATGGCTACACCTTC. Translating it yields CASSGQGKDYGYTF. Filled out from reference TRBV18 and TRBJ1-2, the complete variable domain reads NAGVMQNPRHLVRRRGQEARLRCSPMKGHSHVYWYRQLPEEGLKFMVYLQKENIIDESGMPKERFSAEFPKEGPSILRIQQVVRGDSAAYFCASSGQGKDYGYTFGSGTRLTVV.

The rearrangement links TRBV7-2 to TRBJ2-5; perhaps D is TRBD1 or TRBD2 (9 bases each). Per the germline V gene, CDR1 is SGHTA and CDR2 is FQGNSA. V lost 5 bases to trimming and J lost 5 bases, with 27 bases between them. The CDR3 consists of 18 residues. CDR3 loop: CASSPPGQGLRGGETQYF. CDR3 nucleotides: TGTGCCAGCAGCCCCCCGGGACAGGGACTGCGGGGGGGGGAGACCCAGTACTTC.

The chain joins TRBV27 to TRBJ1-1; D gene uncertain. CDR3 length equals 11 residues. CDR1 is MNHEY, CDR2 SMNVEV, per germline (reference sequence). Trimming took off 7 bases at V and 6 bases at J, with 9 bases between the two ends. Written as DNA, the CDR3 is TGTGCCAGCACCTCGGGGTCTGAAGCTTTCTTT. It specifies CASTSGSEAFF.

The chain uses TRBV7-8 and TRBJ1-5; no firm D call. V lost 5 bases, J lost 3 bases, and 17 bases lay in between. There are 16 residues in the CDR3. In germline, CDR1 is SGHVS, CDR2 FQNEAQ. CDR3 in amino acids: CASSAAHGIDNQPQHF. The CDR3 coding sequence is TGTGCCAGCAGCGCAGCTCACGGGATCGACAATCAGCCCCAGCATTTT. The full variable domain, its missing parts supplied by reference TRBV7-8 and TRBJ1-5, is GAGVSQSPRYKVAKRGQDVALRCDPISGHVSLFWYQQALGQGPEFLTYFQNEAQLDKSGLPSDRFFAERPEGSVSTLKIQRTQQEDSAVYLCASSAAHGIDNQPQHFGDGTRLSIL.

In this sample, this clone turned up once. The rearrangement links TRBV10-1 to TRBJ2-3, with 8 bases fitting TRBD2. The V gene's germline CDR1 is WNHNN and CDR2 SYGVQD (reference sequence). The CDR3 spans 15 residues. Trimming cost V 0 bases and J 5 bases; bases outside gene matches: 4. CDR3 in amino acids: CASSESRGAGDTQYF. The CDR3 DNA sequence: TGCGCCAGCAGTGAGTCGCGGGGGGCGGGAGATACGCAGTATTTT.

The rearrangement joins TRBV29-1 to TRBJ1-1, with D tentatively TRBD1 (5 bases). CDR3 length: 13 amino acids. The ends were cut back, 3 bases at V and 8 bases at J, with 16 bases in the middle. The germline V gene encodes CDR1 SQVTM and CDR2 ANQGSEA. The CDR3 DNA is TGCAGCGTTGAGGAACTTGAGGGGTCGGAAGCTTTCTTT. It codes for CSVEELEGSEAFF. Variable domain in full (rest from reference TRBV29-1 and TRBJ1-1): SAVISQKPSRDICQRGTSLTIQCQVDSQVTMMFWYRQQPGQSLTLIATANQGSEATYESGFVIDKFPISRPNLTFSTLTVSNMSPEDSSIYLCSVEELEGSEAFFGQGTRLTVV.

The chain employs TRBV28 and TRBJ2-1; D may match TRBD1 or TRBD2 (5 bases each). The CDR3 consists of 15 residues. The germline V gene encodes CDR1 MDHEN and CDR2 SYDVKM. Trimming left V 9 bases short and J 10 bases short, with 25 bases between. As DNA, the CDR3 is TGTGCCAGTAGAGTGCAAGGGACCCCTCGAGGGGAGCAGTTCTTC. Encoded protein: CASRVQGTPRGEQFF. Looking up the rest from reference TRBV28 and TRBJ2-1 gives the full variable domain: DVKVTQSSRYLVKRTGEKVFLECVQDMDHENMFWYRQDPGLGLRLIYFSYDVKMKEKGDIPEGYSVSREKKERFSLILESASTNQTSMYLCASRVQGTPRGEQFFGPGTRLTVL.

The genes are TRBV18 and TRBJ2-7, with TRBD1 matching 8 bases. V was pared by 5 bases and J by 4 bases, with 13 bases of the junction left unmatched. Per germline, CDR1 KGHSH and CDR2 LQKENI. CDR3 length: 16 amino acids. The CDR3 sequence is CASSTRTGQGRYEQYF. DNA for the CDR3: TGTGCCAGCTCAACACGAACCGGACAGGGACGTTACGAGCAGTACTTC.

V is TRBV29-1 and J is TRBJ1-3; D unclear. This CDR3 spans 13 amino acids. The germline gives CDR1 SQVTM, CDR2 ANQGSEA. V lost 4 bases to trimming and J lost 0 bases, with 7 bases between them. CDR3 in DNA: TGCAGCGTTGTGGTTGTCTCTGGAAACACCATATATTTT. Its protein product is CSVVVVSGNTIYF.

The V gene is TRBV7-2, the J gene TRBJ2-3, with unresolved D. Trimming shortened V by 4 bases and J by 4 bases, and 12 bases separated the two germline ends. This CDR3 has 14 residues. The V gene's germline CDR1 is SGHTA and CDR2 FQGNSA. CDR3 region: CASSSSQPPDTQYF. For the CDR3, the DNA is TGTGCCAGCAGCTCCTCCCAGCCCCCAGATACGCAGTATTTT.

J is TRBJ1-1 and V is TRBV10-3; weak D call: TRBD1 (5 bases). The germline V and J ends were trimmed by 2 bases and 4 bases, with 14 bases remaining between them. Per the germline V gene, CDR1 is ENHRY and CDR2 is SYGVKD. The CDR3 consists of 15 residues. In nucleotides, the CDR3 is TGTGCCATCAGTGAGAGTAGTCTGGGGGGCACTGAAGCTTTCTTT. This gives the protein CAISESSLGGTEAFF.

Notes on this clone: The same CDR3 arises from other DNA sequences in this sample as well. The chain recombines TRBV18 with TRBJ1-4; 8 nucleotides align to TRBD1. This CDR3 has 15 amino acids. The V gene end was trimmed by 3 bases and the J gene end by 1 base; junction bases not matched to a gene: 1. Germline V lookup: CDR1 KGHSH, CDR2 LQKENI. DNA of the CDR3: TGTGCCAGCTCACCGGACAGGGTAACTAATGAAAAACTGTTTTTT. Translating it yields CASSPDRVTNEKLFF.

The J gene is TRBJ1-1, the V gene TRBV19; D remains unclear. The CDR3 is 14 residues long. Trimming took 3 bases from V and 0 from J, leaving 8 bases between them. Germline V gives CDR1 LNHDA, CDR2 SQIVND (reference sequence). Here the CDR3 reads CASSINSLNTEAFF. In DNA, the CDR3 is TGTGCCAGTAGTATCAACAGTCTGAACACTGAAGCTTTCTTT.

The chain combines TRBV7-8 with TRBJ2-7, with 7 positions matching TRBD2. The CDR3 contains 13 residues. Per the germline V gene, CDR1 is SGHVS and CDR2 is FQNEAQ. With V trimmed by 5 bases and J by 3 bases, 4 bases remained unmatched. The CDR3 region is CASSQGLGYEQYF. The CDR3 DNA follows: TGTGCCAGCAGCCAAGGACTAGGCTACGAGCAGTACTTC.

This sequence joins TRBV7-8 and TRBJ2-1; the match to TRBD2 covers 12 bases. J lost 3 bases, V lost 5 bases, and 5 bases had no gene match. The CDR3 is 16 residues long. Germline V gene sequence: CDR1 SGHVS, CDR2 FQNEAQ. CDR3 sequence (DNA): TGTGCCAGCAGCAGAAGGACTAGCGGGAACTACAATGAGCAGTTCTTC. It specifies CASSRRTSGNYNEQFF.

CDR3 nucleotide sequence: TGTGCCAGCAGCTTTGGCGGTAATGGCTACACCTTC. Encoded protein: CASSFGGNGYTF. The chain is built from TRBV7-8 and TRBJ1-2, with D uncertain. The CDR3 is made up of 12 amino acids. Trimming removed 3 bases from V and 6 bases from J, with 8 bases in between. Germline lookup yields CDR1 SGHVS and CDR2 FQNEAQ.